The sample holds a few counts of the clone carrying this T cell receptor (beta chain). Its antigen is currently unknown. CDR1 is SGDLS and CDR2 is YYNGEE in the germline V gene. This CDR3 has 13 residues. The ends were cut back, 4 bases at V and 1 base at J, with 8 bases in the middle. TCRdb analysed the 5' RACE reads with MiXCR anew, one entry per CDR3 protein. The sample carries some 300,000 distinct CDR3 sequences, just under 20% recorded once. This sample is part of a study of T-cell memory formation after mild COVID-19. Across the whole study: Most TCR clusters belonged to a single donor. General observations from the study: Contracting clones from day 15 to 85 had balanced CD4/CD8; later expanders favoured CD4+.

The specimen sequenced was PBMCs or a T cell subset sorted from them (not recorded which). The source is a man younger than 30 who had mild COVID-19 (a few samples of this study predate the infection). Cell type and time point are not known. V is TRBV9 and J is TRBJ1-1; D remains unclear. The CDR3 nucleotides read TGTGCCAGCAGCTTGAGCAAGAACACTGAAGCTTTCTTT. It encodes CASSLSKNTEAFF.